This passage covers 20 T cell receptor beta chains from one sample sequenced in a study of cytomegalovirus exposure and HLA in healthy donors. The protocol was immunoSEQ multiplex PCR, while the TCRdb copy is restricted to in-frame clones and leaves out a portion. The data show 150,000 to 170,000 clones, 86% seen once. Source material: PBMCs. Receptors originate from a man between 18 and 35 years old in good health and CMV-seropositive.

The chain is built from TRBV19 and TRBJ1-5; no definite D call. Germline values: CDR1 LNHDA, CDR2 SQIVND (reference sequence). The CDR3 runs to 18 residues. Trimming left V 6 bases short and J 0 bases short, with 21 bases between. CDR3 sequence reads: CASRGRTQTPYSNQPQHF. CDR3 DNA: TGTGCCAGTAGGGGCCGAACCCAAACGCCTTATAGCAATCAGCCCCAGCATTTT.

CDR3 sequence: CASTETRGNEQFF. The CDR3 region has the DNA TGTGCCAGCACCGAGACTAGGGGCAATGAGCAGTTCTTC. The chain links TRBV13 to TRBJ2-1; TRBD2 is a possible D gene (6 bases). Deletions cut 7 bases from V and 6 bases from J, with 13 bases between. The CDR3 has 13 residues. Germline CDR1 and CDR2: PRHDT and FYEKMQ (reference sequence).

J is TRBJ2-7 and V is TRBV6-6; 10 nucleotides line up with TRBD1. Per the germline V gene, CDR1 is MNHNY and CDR2 is SVGAGI (reference sequence). This CDR3 contains 15 residues. V gave up 4 bases and J gave up 1 base; unmatched junction bases: 4. DNA for the CDR3: TGTGCCAGCAGTTCGCCGGGACAGGGGTCCTACGAGCAGTACTTC. Its translation is CASSSPGQGSYEQYF.

The rearrangement links TRBV6-1 to TRBJ1-5; 8 bases are a match to TRBD1. The CDR3 contains 16 residues. The V and J ends lost 4 bases and 6 bases, in that order; junction bases with no gene match: 11. Germline-derived CDR1 and CDR2 are MNHNS and SASEGT. CDR3 sequence (DNA): TGTGCCAGCAGTGCGGGGACACAGGGGGTGAGTCAGCCCCAGCATTTT. It is translated as CASSAGTQGVSQPQHF.

V usage is TRBV11-3 and J usage is TRBJ2-1; D perhaps matches TRBD2 (6 bases). Germline CDR1 and CDR2: SGHNT and YENEEA. Trimming took off 3 bases at V and 4 bases at J, with 10 bases between the two ends. The CDR3 spans 14 residues. The CDR3 protein is CASSFSGAYNEQFF. In DNA, the CDR3 is TGTGCCAGCAGCTTTAGCGGAGCTTACAATGAGCAGTTCTTC.

This clone was detected a few times. The rearrangement links TRBV30 to TRBJ2-1; TRBD1 matches 8 bases. The CDR3 contains 14 residues. In germline, CDR1 is GTSNPN, CDR2 SVGIG (reference sequence). Trimming removed 4 bases from V and 6 bases from J; junction bases left unmatched: 8. CDR3 sequence: CAWIDRGRSNEQFF. The CDR3 DNA follows: TGTGCCTGGATTGACAGGGGTCGCAGCAATGAGCAGTTCTTC.

The V and J genes are TRBV7-8 and TRBJ2-3, with 9 nucleotides matching TRBD2. Per germline, CDR1 SGHVS and CDR2 FQNEAQ. The J segment lost 2 bases and the V segment lost 0 bases, leaving 3 bases of the junction unmatched. The CDR3 loop spans 16 amino acids. CDR3 region: CASSLASGGPTDTQYF. The CDR3 coding sequence is TGTGCCAGCAGCTTAGCTAGCGGGGGCCCCACAGATACGCAGTATTTT.

The CDR3 DNA is TGTGCCAGCAGTTCGCACGGGACAGGGTCCCCACTATCTGGGGCCAACGTCCTGACTTTC. It is translated as CASSSHGTGSPLSGANVLTF. The rearrangement links TRBV28 to TRBJ2-6; TRBD1 agrees at 9 bases. The trim removed 4 bases at V and 1 base at J, leaving 14 bases unmatched. There are 20 residues in the CDR3. The germline V gene has CDR1 MDHEN and CDR2 SYDVKM.

In DNA form, the CDR3 reads TGTGCCAGCAGCAGAGACAGGGGAGTCACTGAAGCTTTCTTT. Amino acid sequence: CASSRDRGVTEAFF. The chain is built from TRBV7-9 and TRBJ1-1; 8 bases agree with TRBD1. The CDR3 is 14 residues long. Germline values: CDR1 SEHNR, CDR2 FQNEAQ (reference sequence). The junction had 6 bases not matched to a gene; V was cut back by 5 bases and J by 4 bases.

This clone has just a few counts. The chain carries TRBV7-9 and TRBJ1-5; 10 nucleotides agree with TRBD1. J gave up 4 bases and V 5 bases, and 5 bases lay outside the gene matches. This CDR3 has 15 residues. CDR1 and CDR2 (germline): SEHNR, FQNEAQ (reference sequence). Here the CDR3 reads CASSLTGGVNQPQHF. Here the CDR3 DNA reads TGTGCCAGCAGCCTGACAGGGGGCGTGAATCAGCCCCAGCATTTT.

The gene calls are TRBV12-5 and TRBJ2-7; possibly TRBD1 for D (6 bases). This CDR3 has 18 amino acids. Per germline, CDR1 LGHNT and CDR2 FRNRAP. Trimming pared 4 bases from V and 2 bases from J, leaving 24 bases between. The CDR3 coding sequence is TGTGCTAGTGGTTCCTTTACCGGGACAAACAACGGTCCCTACGAGCAGTACTTC. This translates into CASGSFTGTNNGPYEQYF.

This clone has a handful of counts. This sequence joins TRBV16 and TRBJ1-2; 8 bases map to TRBD1. The germline V gene encodes CDR1 KGHSY and CDR2 FQNENV. The CDR3 totals 17 residues. V lost 1 base, J lost 2 bases, and 9 bases stayed unmatched. This chain's CDR3 is CASSQWRQGASNYGYTF. The DNA of the CDR3 is TGTGCCAGCAGCCAATGGCGGCAGGGGGCCTCAAACTATGGCTACACCTTC.

J is TRBJ1-1 and V is TRBV25-1; the match to TRBD1 covers 9 bases. This CDR3 region has 15 residues. J lost 5 bases, V lost 3 bases, and 7 bases had no gene match. Germline-derived CDR1 and CDR2 are MGHDK and SYGVNS. The CDR3 loop is CASSDTGTGFTEAFF. The CDR3 coding sequence is TGTGCCAGCAGTGACACCGGGACAGGGTTTACTGAAGCTTTCTTT.

Written as DNA, the CDR3 is TGTGCCAGCAGTTGGCGCCTTCAGGGGGCCGGTAATGAAAAACTGTTTTTT. Translated: CASSWRLQGAGNEKLFF. The rearrangement uses TRBV27 and TRBJ1-4; 8 bases fit TRBD1. The trim removed 4 bases at V and 4 bases at J, leaving 11 bases unmatched. The CDR3 runs to 17 residues. Germline V gene sequence: CDR1 MNHEY, CDR2 SMNVEV (reference sequence).

This clone was seen a few times. The chain has TRBV6-1 and TRBJ2-7, with TRBD2 matching 7 bases. Looked up from germline, CDR1 is MNHNS and CDR2 is SASEGT. This CDR3 has 16 amino acids. V shed 2 bases, J shed 2 bases, and the junction held 9 bases outside the gene matches. The CDR3 here is CASSEIGGSSAYEQYF. The DNA of the CDR3 is TGTGCCAGCAGTGAAATTGGCGGGAGTAGCGCCTACGAGCAGTACTTC.

J is TRBJ2-6 and V is TRBV7-2; D is possibly TRBD1 (6 bases). This CDR3 has 17 residues. V was clipped by 5 bases and J by 0 bases, with 14 bases between them. CDR1 and CDR2 (germline): SGHTA, FQGNSA. Written as DNA, the CDR3 is TGTGCCAGCAGCCTAGGACAGTCTTACTCTGGGGCCAACGTCCTGACTTTC. Translation: CASSLGQSYSGANVLTF.

As DNA, the CDR3 is TGTGCCAGCAGCTTGCTGGAGAGCTCTGGAAACACCATATATTTT. This gives the protein CASSLLESSGNTIYF. The rearrangement links TRBV5-6 to TRBJ1-3; D not resolved. Germline loops: CDR1 SGHDT, CDR2 YYEEEE. Between the trimmed V and J ends, which lost 1 base and 0 bases, there was a span of 8 bases. The CDR3 sequence is 15 residues long.

J is TRBJ2-3 and V is TRBV2; TRBD2 agrees at 12 bases. Germline CDR1 reads SNHLY; CDR2 reads FYNNEI. V was clipped by 8 bases and J by 1 base; unmatched bases: 7. CDR3 size: 16 residues. The CDR3 loop reads CASCVLAGGGTDTQYF. CDR3 in DNA: TGTGCCAGCTGCGTGCTAGCGGGAGGGGGCACAGATACGCAGTATTTT.

The rearrangement joins TRBV1 to TRBJ2-5; whether TRBD2, the table's D call, matches the DNA was not checked. TRBV1 is flagged as a pseudogene. This CDR3 has 17 residues. CDR3 loop: CTSSPHETSGNQETQYF. Written as DNA, the CDR3 is TGCACCAGCAGCCCCCACGAGACTAGCGGAAACCAAGAGACCCAGTACTTC.

The V and J genes are TRBV10-2 and TRBJ1-1; D is uncertain. Germline V gene data show CDR1 as WSHSY and CDR2 as SAAADI. This CDR3 is built from 15 residues. V was pared by 0 bases and J by 2 bases, with 10 bases between. The CDR3 protein is CASSESARLNTEAFF. The CDR3 DNA reads as TGCGCCAGCAGTGAGTCGGCCAGGCTCAACACTGAAGCTTTCTTT.